This T cell receptor beta chain originates from a study of blood T cell repertoires in COVID-19. Germline assignment: CDR1 MNHEY and CDR2 SMNVEV (reference sequence). This CDR3 is 16 amino acids long. J lost 11 bases, V lost 5 bases, and 11 bases had no gene match. The data were produced by immunoSEQ multiplex PCR, yet TCRdb's version contains in-frame clones alone and is incomplete. The table has approximately 300,000 clones, about 92% seen once; the top ten hold 2.6%. This sequence joins TRBV27 and TRBJ1-6; 11 bases line up with TRBD1. The sequence derives from a man in his 60s who had recovered from COVID-19. The source material was PBMCs or T cells enriched from blood (not recorded which). CDR3 sequence (DNA): TGTGCCAGCAGTCCTAGCGGGACAGGGGGGCGAGCACCCCTCCACTTT. Protein product: CASSPSGTGGRAPLHF.